What follows are 27 T cell receptor beta chains derived from one specimen sequenced in a study of blood T cell repertoires in COVID-19. The table came from immunoSEQ multiplex PCR; TCRdb's copy has only in-frame clones and leaves some out. The table includes about 100,000 clones, approximately 81% detected once. The sample consisted of peripheral blood. Every receptor here comes from a human donor in a cohort sampled during active COVID-19.

V and J are TRBV18 and TRBJ1-1; 7 nucleotides align to TRBD1. J gave up 1 base and V 3 bases, and 5 bases lay outside the gene matches. CDR1 is KGHSH and CDR2 is LQKENI in the germline V gene. This CDR3 region has 15 residues. The CDR3 DNA reads as TGTGCCAGCTCACCGCGGGACAGTAAGAACACTGAAGCTTTCTTT. Translating gives CASSPRDSKNTEAFF. Using reference TRBV18 and TRBJ1-1 for the parts outside the CDR3, the full variable domain is NAGVMQNPRHLVRRRGQEARLRCSPMKGHSHVYWYRQLPEEGLKFMVYLQKENIIDESGMPKERFSAEFPKEGPSILRIQQVVRGDSAAYFCASSPRDSKNTEAFFGQGTRLTVV.

The chain is built from TRBV7-2 and TRBJ1-2; 8 nucleotides agree with TRBD1. Germline trimming cut 2 bases from V and 7 bases from J; bases unmatched to any gene: 15. The CDR3 totals 17 residues. CDR1 SGHTA and CDR2 FQGNSA come from the germline V gene. CDR3: CASSLNPLSDRVLGYTF. CDR3 in DNA: TGTGCCAGCAGCTTAAATCCGCTTTCGGACAGGGTTCTTGGCTACACCTTC.

The rearrangement links TRBV24-1 to TRBJ2-5, with D hard to call. Trimming shortened V by 4 bases and J by 7 bases, and 15 bases separated the two germline ends. This CDR3 comprises 14 residues. The germline V gene encodes CDR1 KGHDR and CDR2 SFDVKD. The CDR3 coding sequence is TGTGCCACCAGTGAACCAGACTCCGTGGGGACCCAGTACTTC. Translation: CATSEPDSVGTQYF.

The J gene is TRBJ2-1, the V gene TRBV9, with 14 bases that match TRBD2. Germline CDR1 and CDR2: SGDLS and YYNGEE. The CDR3 consists of 21 residues. V lost 3 bases, J lost 0 bases, and 14 bases stayed unmatched. The DNA of the CDR3 is TGTGCCAGCAGCGCAGCCGAAGTGGGACTAGCGGGGGCTCACTCCTACAATGAGCAGTTCTTC. Translated, it gives CASSAAEVGLAGAHSYNEQFF.

CDR3 sequence (DNA): TGTGCCAGCAGCTTAGAGGGAGGGTACGAGCAGTACTTC. As protein: CASSLEGGYEQYF. The V and J genes are TRBV7-9 and TRBJ2-7; 7 positions agree with TRBD2. J gave up 4 bases and V 1 base, and 1 base lay outside the gene matches. This CDR3 is 13 amino acids long. The germline CDR1 and CDR2 sequences are SEHNR and FQNEAQ (reference sequence).

The chain joins TRBV6-6 to TRBJ1-1; 10 positions agree with TRBD1. The V gene end was trimmed by 2 bases and the J gene end by 3 bases; junction bases not matched to a gene: 3. The germline V gene has CDR1 MNHNY and CDR2 SVGAGI (reference sequence). This CDR3 contains 15 residues. The CDR3 nucleotides read TGTGCCAGCAGTTACGGGACAGGGGCCGACACTGAAGCTTTCTTT. This codes for CASSYGTGADTEAFF.

The rearrangement joins TRBV5-4 to TRBJ2-6; 7 bases are shared with TRBD1. This CDR3 region has 15 residues. V lost 4 bases and J lost 2; bases outside the gene matches: 3. The germline gives CDR1 SGHNT, CDR2 YYREEE (reference sequence). The CDR3 bases are TGTGCCAGCAGCGTCACAGGGGCTGGGGCCAACGTCCTGACTTTC. This translates into CASSVTGAGANVLTF. Supplemented by reference TRBV5-4 and TRBJ2-6, the full variable domain reads ETGVTQSPTHLIKTRGQQVTLRCSSQSGHNTVSWYQQALGQGPQFIFQYYREEENGRGNFPPRFSGLQFPNYSSELNVNALELDDSALYLCASSVTGAGANVLTFGAGSRLTVL.

This clone was seen only a few times. V and J are TRBV30 and TRBJ2-1; 11 bases agree with TRBD1. Germline values: CDR1 GTSNPN, CDR2 SVGIG (reference sequence). The ends lost 0 bases at V and 3 bases at J; junction bases unmatched: 4. There are 16 residues in the CDR3. The DNA for the CDR3 is TGTGCCTGGAGTGTACGAGGGACAGGGGGCTACAATGAGCAGTTCTTC. Translation: CAWSVRGTGGYNEQFF.

The CDR3 DNA is TGCGCCAGCAGCCCTGGGTTAGCGGGGTTAATACATGAGCAGTTCTTC. Encoded protein: CASSPGLAGLIHEQFF. The chain combines TRBV5-1 with TRBJ2-1, with 8 bases lining up with TRBD2. Losses at the gene ends were 4 bases for V and 8 bases for J; bases not matched to a gene: 14. The CDR3 runs 16 residues. Germline CDR1 is SGHRS and CDR2 is YFSETQ.

The chain carries TRBV5-6 and TRBJ1-1, with 7 bases lining up with TRBD1. Germline loops: CDR1 SGHDT, CDR2 YYEEEE. With V trimmed by 5 bases and J by 6 bases, 7 bases remained unmatched. This CDR3 region has 13 residues. The CDR3 region is CASSETGRSEAFF. The CDR3 DNA reads TGTGCCAGCAGTGAGACAGGGAGGTCTGAAGCTTTCTTT.

V usage is TRBV18 and J usage is TRBJ2-7; D might be TRBD2 (5 bases). With 3 bases removed from V and 6 bases from J, the gap between germline ends came to 9 bases. This CDR3 spans 12 amino acids. CDR1 is KGHSH and CDR2 is LQKENI in the germline V gene. The DNA of the CDR3 is TGTGCCAGCTCACCGTCGGGGTCCGAGCAGTACTTC. Protein product: CASSPSGSEQYF.

This clone was counted once. DNA for the CDR3: TGTGCCAGCAGCTTGGAGGGGCTACAAGAGACCCAGTACTTC. Translated, it gives CASSLEGLQETQYF. V and J are TRBV5-4 and TRBJ2-5; D might be TRBD1 (5 bases). This CDR3 region has 14 residues. The germline V gene encodes CDR1 SGHNT and CDR2 YYREEE (reference sequence). V lost 0 bases and J lost 2, with 8 bases in between.

J is TRBJ2-1 and V is TRBV18, with TRBD2 matching 8 bases. Germline CDR1 KGHSH, CDR2 LQKENI. With V trimmed by 1 base and J by 4 bases, 3 bases remained unmatched. This CDR3 comprises 15 residues. The CDR3 region is CASSPLSGSYNEQFF. CDR3 coding DNA: TGTGCCAGCTCACCACTGAGCGGGAGTTACAATGAGCAGTTCTTC.

CDR3 amino acids: CASSRDRGYSPLHF. CDR3 DNA sequence: TGTGCCAGCAGCCGGGACAGGGGCTATTCACCCCTCCACTTT. V and J are TRBV14 and TRBJ1-6; 10 positions agree with TRBD1. Trimming removed 4 bases from V and 8 bases from J; junction bases left unmatched: 2. CDR3 length equals 14 residues. Per germline, CDR1 SGHDN and CDR2 FVKESK.

The J gene is TRBJ2-1, the V gene TRBV18; TRBD1 might be the D (6 bases). CDR1 and CDR2 from the germline V gene are KGHSH and LQKENI. With 3 bases removed from V and 6 bases from J, the gap between germline ends came to 9 bases. The CDR3 is 13 residues long. The CDR3 spells CASSPWTANEQFF. The CDR3 coding sequence is TGTGCCAGCTCACCCTGGACAGCCAATGAGCAGTTCTTC.

The rearrangement links TRBV5-1 to TRBJ1-1; TRBD1 is a possible D gene (5 bases). V lost 2 bases and J 1 base, leaving 18 bases between the germline ends. The CDR3 sequence is 17 residues long. Germline values: CDR1 SGHRS, CDR2 YFSETQ. The CDR3 sequence is CASSLQAPLETNTEAFF. The DNA for the CDR3 is TGCGCCAGCAGCTTACAGGCTCCACTTGAGACGAACACTGAAGCTTTCTTT.

This chain uses TRBV6-2 or TRBV6-3 with TRBJ2-7; TRBD2 agrees at 10 bases. The CDR3 runs to 16 residues. The V gene end was trimmed by 0 bases and the J gene end by 1 base; junction bases not matched to a gene: 3. Germline V lookup: CDR1 MNHEY, CDR2 SVGEGT. The DNA of the CDR3 is TGTGCCAGCAGTTACTCGAGACTAGCGGGTTCCTACGAGCAGTACTTC. It specifies CASSYSRLAGSYEQYF.

The J gene is TRBJ2-2, the V gene TRBV10-3, with a tentative D call TRBD1 (7 bases). In germline, CDR1 is ENHRY, CDR2 SYGVKD. V shed 2 bases and J shed 11 bases, with 12 bases lying between them. This CDR3 contains 13 residues. The CDR3 loop is CAISEGGGAELFF. The CDR3 DNA reads TGTGCCATCAGTGAGGGAGGGGGCGCAGAGCTGTTTTTT.

The CDR3 sequence: CASSLELAVYNEQFF. In nucleotides, the CDR3 is TGTGCCAGCAGCTTAGAACTAGCGGTTTACAATGAGCAGTTCTTC. The chain uses TRBV11-2 and TRBJ2-1; 8 nucleotides agree with TRBD2. The CDR3 covers 15 residues. The ends lost 0 bases at V and 4 bases at J; junction bases unmatched: 2. The germline CDR1 and CDR2 sequences are SGHAT and FQNNGV.

This chain uses TRBV18 with TRBJ1-3, with D perhaps matching TRBD1 (5 bases). V was trimmed by 3 bases and J by 0 bases, leaving 12 bases between them. The germline V gene encodes CDR1 KGHSH and CDR2 LQKENI. This CDR3 spans 16 amino acids. The CDR3 DNA follows: TGTGCCAGCTCACCGGAACAGGCGAGCTCTGGAAACACCATATATTTT. Protein sequence: CASSPEQASSGNTIYF.

This chain links TRBV5-5 with TRBJ2-5; TRBD1 aligns across 7 bases. The CDR3 spans 14 residues. The germline V gene encodes CDR1 SGHKS and CDR2 YYEKEE (reference sequence). With V trimmed by 4 bases and J by 4 bases, 7 bases remained unmatched. The CDR3 is CASSQQGFGETQYF. In DNA, the CDR3 is TGTGCCAGCAGCCAACAGGGGTTTGGAGAGACCCAGTACTTC.

The chain joins TRBV6-5 to TRBJ2-1, with D tentatively TRBD2 (6 bases). V was shortened by 0 bases and J by 10 bases, with 19 bases between the two germline ends. Germline CDR1 MNHEY, CDR2 SVGAGI. This CDR3 has 16 residues. This CDR3 is CASSYSTPGLNLEQFF. The CDR3 nucleotides read TGTGCCAGCAGTTACTCGACCCCGGGACTGAACTTGGAGCAGTTCTTC.

The chain joins TRBV18 to TRBJ2-3, with 9 bases fitting TRBD1. CDR1 and CDR2 (germline): KGHSH, LQKENI. Trimming cost V 1 base and J 0 bases; bases outside gene matches: 8. There are 18 residues in the CDR3. CDR3 amino acids: CASSPRLTGGESTDTQYF. The CDR3 bases are TGTGCCAGCTCACCACGACTAACAGGGGGCGAGAGCACAGATACGCAGTATTTT.

The chain employs TRBV30 and TRBJ2-3, with 8 bases matching TRBD2. V trimming: 3 bases; J trimming: 5 bases; junction bases outside the gene matches: 10. The germline CDR1 and CDR2 sequences are GTSNPN and SVGIG (reference sequence). The CDR3 sequence is 15 residues long. The CDR3, as DNA: TGTGCCTGGAGAACGGGACTAGTGAATAGAGATACGCAGTATTTT. It yields the protein CAWRTGLVNRDTQYF. The complete variable domain, with remaining parts taken from reference TRBV30 and TRBJ2-3, reads SQTIHQWPATLVQPVGSPLSLECTVEGTSNPNLYWYRQAAGRGLQLLFYSVGIGQISSEVPQNLSASRPQDRQFILSSKKLLLSDSGFYLCAWRTGLVNRDTQYFGPGTRLTVL.

The chain employs TRBV27 and TRBJ2-1; the match to TRBD2 covers 11 bases. Germline CDR1 is MNHEY and CDR2 is SMNVEV (reference sequence). The CDR3 runs to 15 residues. V was pared by 4 bases and J by 4 bases, with 3 bases of the junction left unmatched. The CDR3 reads CASSWTSGRYNEQFF. The CDR3 region has the DNA TGTGCCAGCAGTTGGACTAGCGGGCGTTACAATGAGCAGTTCTTC.

This clone was picked up a small number of times. The V call is TRBV24-1, the J call TRBJ2-1; TRBD2 matches 10 bases. The CDR3 length is 13 residues. J gave up 6 bases and V 10 bases, and 5 bases lay outside the gene matches. Germline assignment: CDR1 KGHDR and CDR2 SFDVKD. The CDR3 nucleotides are TGTGCCACAAGCGGGAGGGCGACCAATGAGCAGTTCTTC. It yields the protein CATSGRATNEQFF.

The chain links TRBV11-3 to TRBJ2-7, with 8 bases identical to TRBD2. CDR1 is SGHNT and CDR2 is YENEEA in the germline V gene. The V and J ends lost 4 bases and 0 bases, in that order; junction bases with no gene match: 14. The CDR3 is 18 residues long. CDR3 coding DNA: TGTGCCAGCAGCTCAGGACTAGCCTCACTGTTCTACTCCTACGAGCAGTACTTC. Protein product: CASSSGLASLFYSYEQYF.